This T cell receptor beta chain was documented in a study of vaccination and CD4 T cells after COVID-19 (dated by TCRdb to 2022 to 2024). Notes on the research overall: Six males and four females were included in the convalescent cohort, with two Hispanic individuals, seven Caucasians, two Asians and one multiracial person represented. Participants received two doses of either the Pfizer-BioNTech BNT162b2 vaccine (n=8) or the Moderna mRNA-1273 vaccine (n=2). Post-COVID blood samples from convalescent patients were collected a median of about 110 days after diagnosis, with a range of 35 to 161 days. Post-vaccine blood samples were obtained a median of approximately 74 days after the second vaccine dose, with a range of roughly 13 to 250 days. Overlapping spike peptide pools from SARS-CoV-2 and from the common cold coronaviruses HCoV-NL63, HCoV-OC43 and HCoV-229E were used as culture stimuli. Control cultures used a CEFX viral epitope pool as positive control, an HIV-1 Nef peptide pool as negative control, or no peptide. The spike-specific CD4+ TCR repertoire was compared before and after mRNA vaccination in over nine COVID-19 convalescent patients and a few infection-naive healthy vaccine recipients.

Overall results and qualifications from the work: In convalescent patients, a median roughly 86% of post-vaccine SARS-CoV-2-reactive clones were detected only after vaccination, suggesting vaccine-specific priming. The study included relatively few convalescent patients and did not analyze early timepoints after natural infection. Of the vaccine-specific clones in convalescent patients, 304 of 307, or nearly all, reacted only to SARS-CoV-2 spike and did not cross-react with common cold coronaviruses. Although the median number of SARS-CoV-2-reactive clonotypes went up from roughly 23 after infection to some 37 after vaccination, the increase was not significant.

V and J are truncated by 5 bases and 8 bases respectively, leaving an intervening sequence of 18 bases. CDR1 and CDR2 (LNHNV, YYDKDF) derive from the germline V gene (reference sequence). The CDR3 goes from the cysteine to the phenylalanine over 14 residues. Only the CDR3 region is kept as DNA, spanning 42 bases read in frame from base 1. The protocol used for the library was PCR. DNA from cultured CD4+ T cells was subjected to TCR sequencing with the Oncomine TCR Beta short-read assay at the Johns Hopkins FTIC core. The QIAamp micro DNA kit was used to extract genomic DNA from the cultured CD4+ T cells. Oncomine TCR Beta libraries from cultured CD4+ T cells were pooled with unique dual indexes and sequenced on an Illumina iSeq 100. Per the authors' processing: Non-productive sequences were filtered out, and CDR3s that did not start with C, did not end with F or W, or were shorter than 7 amino acids were discarded. Antigen-specific clonotypes were identified using the MANAFEST web application through comparison of peptide-stimulated wells with reference and other culture wells. An FDR below 0.05, an odds ratio above 5, and a productive frequency above 0.1% in at least two of three replicate wells were required for clones to be considered positive. Cross-reactive clonotypes were defined as significantly expanded in both SARS-CoV-2 spike wells and at least one common cold coronavirus spike condition. Levenshtein distances (stringdist) and unrooted phylogenetic trees (ape) in R version 3.6.1 were used to assess CDR3 homology. The public reads were quality trimmed at Q25 with fastp and then assembled into clones with MiXCR by TCRdb, keeping productive beta chains. Entries are consolidated by CDR3 protein sequence, retaining the most common genes and DNA. None of the V and J calls come from the authors' own analysis; TCRdb made them. Recorded for this sample are approximately 13,000 distinct CDR3 sequences; 25% to 30% of them occurred a single time. The top ten hold approximately 28% of the sample.

This clonotype counts as medium-sized (0.01 to 0.1%). Its binding antigen is unknown. Base qualities were left out, and no much larger clone turns up one base away. The sample's treatment or condition label, in plain terms: approximately nine-day PBMC culture with coronavirus spike peptide pools or control peptides (ViraFEST assay). The study used the ViraFEST assay, which expanded antigen-specific T cells with peptide pools and then identified expanded clonotypes by TCR sequencing. The absence of prior SARS-CoV-2 infection in healthy vaccine recipients was confirmed by negative nucleocapsid antibody tests before and after vaccination. Each well held fewer than 2.5 million PBMCs cultured with around 10 ug/ml peptide pools in IMDM containing approximately 5% human AB serum and 9 to 10 IU/ml IL-2. On days 3 and 7, half of the culture medium was replaced with fresh IL-2-containing medium. CD4+ T cells were isolated after approximately 10 days of culture through negative selection using the EasySep CD4+ T cell isolation kit. Ficoll-Paque Plus gradient centrifugation was used to isolate PBMCs from whole blood, and the isolated PBMCs were then either used fresh or cryopreserved at -140C. Triplicate wells were generally used for each culture condition.

Recombination connected TRBV15 to TRBJ1-2, and possibly TRBD1, on 6 matching bases. This TCR was sampled from a human donor who received a COVID-19 vaccine. Sequenced here: CD4+ T cells from blood, cultured in vitro, sampled before SARS-CoV-2 vaccination. The CDR3 amino acid sequence is: CATSPGGGFGGYTF. The sequenced DNA is TGTGCCACCAGCCCAGGAGGGGGGTTTGGAGGCTACACCTTC.